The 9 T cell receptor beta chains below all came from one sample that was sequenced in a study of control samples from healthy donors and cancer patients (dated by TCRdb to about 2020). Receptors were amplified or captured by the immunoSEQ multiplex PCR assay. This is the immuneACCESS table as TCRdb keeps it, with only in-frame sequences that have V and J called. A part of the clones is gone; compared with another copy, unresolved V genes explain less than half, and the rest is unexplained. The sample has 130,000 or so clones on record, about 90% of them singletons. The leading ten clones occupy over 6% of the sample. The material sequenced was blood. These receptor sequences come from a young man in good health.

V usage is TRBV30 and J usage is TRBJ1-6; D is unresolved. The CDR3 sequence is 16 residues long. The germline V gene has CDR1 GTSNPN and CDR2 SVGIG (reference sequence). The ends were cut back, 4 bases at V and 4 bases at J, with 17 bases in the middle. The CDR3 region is CAWTEPRDLYNSPLHF. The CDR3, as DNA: TGTGCCTGGACTGAACCTAGAGACCTTTATAATTCACCCCTCCACTTT.

In DNA, the CDR3 is TGTGCCAGCAGTGTAGGGGAGACCCAGTACTTC. Its translation: CASSVGETQYF. V usage is TRBV25-1 and J usage is TRBJ2-5; D remains unclear. CDR3 length equals 11 residues. V lost 4 bases and J 5 bases, leaving 5 bases between the germline ends. Germline V CDR1 and CDR2: MGHDK, SYGVNS.

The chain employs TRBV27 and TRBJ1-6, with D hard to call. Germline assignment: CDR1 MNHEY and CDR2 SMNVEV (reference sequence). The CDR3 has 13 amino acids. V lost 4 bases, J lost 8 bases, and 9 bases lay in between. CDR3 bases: TGTGCCAGCAGTTACGGGAGTCATTCACCCCTCCACTTT. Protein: CASSYGSHSPLHF.

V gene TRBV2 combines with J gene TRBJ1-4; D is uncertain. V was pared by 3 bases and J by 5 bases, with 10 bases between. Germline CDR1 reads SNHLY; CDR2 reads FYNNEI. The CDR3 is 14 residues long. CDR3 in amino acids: CASSDPGRNEKLFF. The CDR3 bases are TGTGCCAGCAGTGACCCCGGGCGGAATGAAAAACTGTTTTTT.

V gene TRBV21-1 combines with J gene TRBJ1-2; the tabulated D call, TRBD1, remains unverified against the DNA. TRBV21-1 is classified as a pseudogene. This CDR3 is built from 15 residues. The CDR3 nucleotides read TGTGCCAGCAGCAAGACGACAGCCGCTAACTATGGCTACACCTTC. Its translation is CASSKTTAANYGYTF.

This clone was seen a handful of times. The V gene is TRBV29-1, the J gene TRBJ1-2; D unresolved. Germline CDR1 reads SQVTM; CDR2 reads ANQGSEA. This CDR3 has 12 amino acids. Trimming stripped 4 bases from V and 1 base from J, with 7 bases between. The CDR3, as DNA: TGCAGCGTTGCCAGCTATAACTATGGCTACACCTTC. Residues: CSVASYNYGYTF.

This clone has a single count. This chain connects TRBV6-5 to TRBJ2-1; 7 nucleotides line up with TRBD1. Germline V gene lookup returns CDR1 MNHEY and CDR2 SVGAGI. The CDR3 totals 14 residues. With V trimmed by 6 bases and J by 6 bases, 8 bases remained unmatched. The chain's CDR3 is CASRGQFERNEQFF. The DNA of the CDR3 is TGTGCCAGCAGGGGACAGTTCGAGCGCAATGAGCAGTTCTTC.

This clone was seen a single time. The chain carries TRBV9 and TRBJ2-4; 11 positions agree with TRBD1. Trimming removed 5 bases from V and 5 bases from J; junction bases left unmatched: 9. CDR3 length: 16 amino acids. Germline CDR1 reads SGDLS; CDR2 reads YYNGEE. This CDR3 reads CASSSGQGAIENIQYF. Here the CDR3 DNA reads TGTGCCAGCAGTTCAGGACAGGGGGCAATCGAAAACATTCAGTACTTC.

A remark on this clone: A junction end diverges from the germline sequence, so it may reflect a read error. The CDR3 nucleotides are TGTGCCATCAGTGTTCAGTCCCAGCATTTT. Translated, it gives CAISVQSQHF. V usage is TRBV10-3 and J usage is TRBJ1-5; D call uncertain. Germline CDR1 and CDR2: ENHRY and SYGVKD. This CDR3 is 10 amino acids long.